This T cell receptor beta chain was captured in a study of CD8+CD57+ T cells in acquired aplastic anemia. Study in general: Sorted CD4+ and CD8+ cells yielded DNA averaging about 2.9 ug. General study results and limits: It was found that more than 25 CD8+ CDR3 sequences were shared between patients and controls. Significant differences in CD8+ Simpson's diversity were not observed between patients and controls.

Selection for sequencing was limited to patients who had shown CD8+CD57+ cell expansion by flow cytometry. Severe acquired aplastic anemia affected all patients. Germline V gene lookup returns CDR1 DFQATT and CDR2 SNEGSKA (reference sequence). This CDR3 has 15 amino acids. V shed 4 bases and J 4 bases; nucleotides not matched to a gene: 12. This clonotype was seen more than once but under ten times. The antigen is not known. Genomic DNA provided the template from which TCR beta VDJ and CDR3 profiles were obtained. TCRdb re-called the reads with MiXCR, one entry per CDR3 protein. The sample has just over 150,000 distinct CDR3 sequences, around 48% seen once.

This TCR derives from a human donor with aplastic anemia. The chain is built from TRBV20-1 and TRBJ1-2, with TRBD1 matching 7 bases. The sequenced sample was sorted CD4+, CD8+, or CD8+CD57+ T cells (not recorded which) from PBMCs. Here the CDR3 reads CSAIGQDHSSYGYTF. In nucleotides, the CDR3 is TGCAGTGCTATAGGACAGGATCATTCCTCCTATGGCTACACCTTC.